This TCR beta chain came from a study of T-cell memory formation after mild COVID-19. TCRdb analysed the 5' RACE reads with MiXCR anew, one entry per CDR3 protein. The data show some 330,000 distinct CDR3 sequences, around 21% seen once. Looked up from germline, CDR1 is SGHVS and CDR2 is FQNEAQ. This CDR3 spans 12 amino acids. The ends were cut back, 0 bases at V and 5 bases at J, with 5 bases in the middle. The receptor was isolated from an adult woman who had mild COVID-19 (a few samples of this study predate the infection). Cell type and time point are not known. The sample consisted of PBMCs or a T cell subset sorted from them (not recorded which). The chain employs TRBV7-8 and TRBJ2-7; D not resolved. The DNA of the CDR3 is TGTGCCAGCAGCTTAGCGCACAACGAGCAGTACTTC. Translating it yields CASSLAHNEQYF. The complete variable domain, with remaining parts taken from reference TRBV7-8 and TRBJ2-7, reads GAGVSQSPRYKVAKRGQDVALRCDPISGHVSLFWYQQALGQGPEFLTYFQNEAQLDKSGLPSDRFFAERPEGSVSTLKIQRTQQEDSAVYLCASSLAHNEQYFGPGTRLTVT.